This TCR beta chain is drawn from a study of blood T cell repertoires in COVID-19. For the study at large: Acute and convalescent COVID-19 specimens originated in the United States, Italy and Spain. PBMCs, B-cell-depleted T cells, or T cells were the source of the cDNA or gDNA that made up the material.

This CDR3 region has 15 residues. V was clipped by 2 bases and J by 3 bases; unmatched bases: 4. Germline-derived CDR1 and CDR2 are SGDLS and YYNGEE. Remarks on this clone: Other DNA sequences in the same sample also yield this CDR3.

TCRdb keeps only in-frame clones here, not all; method: immunoSEQ multiplex PCR. Of about 200,000 clones in the sample, 89% were seen once. The sequenced sample was peripheral blood. The J gene is TRBJ2-3, the V gene TRBV9, with 9 bases aligning to TRBD2. This TCR derives from a man in his fifties or sixties who had recovered from COVID-19. The CDR3 coding sequence is TGTGCCAGCAGCGTTGAAGCGGGAGGTACAGATACGCAGTATTTT. Protein product: CASSVEAGGTDTQYF.